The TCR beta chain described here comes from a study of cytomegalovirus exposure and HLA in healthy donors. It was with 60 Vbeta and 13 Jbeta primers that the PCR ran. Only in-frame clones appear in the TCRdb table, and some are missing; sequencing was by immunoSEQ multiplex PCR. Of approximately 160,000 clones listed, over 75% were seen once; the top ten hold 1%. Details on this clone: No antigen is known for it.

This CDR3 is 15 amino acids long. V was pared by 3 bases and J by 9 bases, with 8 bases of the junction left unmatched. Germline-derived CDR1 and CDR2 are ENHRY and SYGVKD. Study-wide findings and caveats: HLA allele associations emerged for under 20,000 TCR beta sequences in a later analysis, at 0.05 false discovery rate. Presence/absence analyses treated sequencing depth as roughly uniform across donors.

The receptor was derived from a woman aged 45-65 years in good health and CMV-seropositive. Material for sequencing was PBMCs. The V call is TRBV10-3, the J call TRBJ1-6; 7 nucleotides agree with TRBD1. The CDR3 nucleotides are TGTGCCATCAGTGAAATGGGGCAGGGGGGTTCACCCCTCCACTTT. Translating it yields CAISEMGQGGSPLHF.